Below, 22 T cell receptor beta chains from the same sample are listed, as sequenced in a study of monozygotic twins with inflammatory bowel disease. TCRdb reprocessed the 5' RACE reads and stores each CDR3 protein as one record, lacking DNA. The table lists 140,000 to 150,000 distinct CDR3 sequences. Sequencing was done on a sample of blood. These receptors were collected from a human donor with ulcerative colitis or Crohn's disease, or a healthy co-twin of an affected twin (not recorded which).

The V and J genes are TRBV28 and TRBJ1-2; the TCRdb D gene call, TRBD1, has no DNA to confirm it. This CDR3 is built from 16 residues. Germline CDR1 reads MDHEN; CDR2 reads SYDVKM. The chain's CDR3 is CASNRQGAEKYYGYTF.

This chain's CDR3 is CASVPGLHSYEQYF. The V call is TRBV6-5, the J call TRBJ2-7; TCRdb returns TRBD2, unconfirmable since there is no DNA. CDR1 and CDR2 (germline): MNHEY, SVGAGI. This CDR3 has 14 residues.

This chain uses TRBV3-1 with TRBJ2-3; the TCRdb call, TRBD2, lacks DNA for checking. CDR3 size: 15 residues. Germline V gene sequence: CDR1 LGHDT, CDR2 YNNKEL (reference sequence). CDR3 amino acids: CASSQNGLTTDTQYF.

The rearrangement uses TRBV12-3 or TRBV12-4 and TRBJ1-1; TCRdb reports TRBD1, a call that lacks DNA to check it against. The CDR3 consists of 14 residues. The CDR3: CASSHPYGGTEAFF.

The CDR3 here is CASSRRGGNTGELFF. This rearrangement joins TRBV11-2 to TRBJ2-2; TCRdb's D call, TRBD2, is unchecked because there is no DNA. The CDR3 length is 15 residues. Germline loops: CDR1 SGHAT, CDR2 FQNNGV.

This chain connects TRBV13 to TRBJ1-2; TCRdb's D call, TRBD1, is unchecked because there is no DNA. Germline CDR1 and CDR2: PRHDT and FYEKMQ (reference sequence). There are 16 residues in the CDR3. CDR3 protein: CASSYYRDPTNYGYTF.

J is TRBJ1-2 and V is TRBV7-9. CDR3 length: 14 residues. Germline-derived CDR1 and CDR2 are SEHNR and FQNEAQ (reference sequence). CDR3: CASSLAGAPYGYTF.

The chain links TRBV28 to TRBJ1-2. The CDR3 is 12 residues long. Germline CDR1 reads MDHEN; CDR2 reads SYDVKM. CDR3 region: CASSYRDYGYTF.

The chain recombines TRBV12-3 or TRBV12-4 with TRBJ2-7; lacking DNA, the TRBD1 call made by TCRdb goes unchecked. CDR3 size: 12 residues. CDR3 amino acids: CASIGTGYEQYF.

The CDR3 sequence: CASSQGGRGRANYGYTF. The genes are TRBV4-3 and TRBJ1-2; with no DNA, the TCRdb D assignment of TRBD1 cannot be verified. The germline V gene has CDR1 LGHNA and CDR2 YSLEER. CDR3 length equals 17 residues.

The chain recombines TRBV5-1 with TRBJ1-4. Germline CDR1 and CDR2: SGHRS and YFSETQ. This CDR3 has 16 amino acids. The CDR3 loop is CASSLDGSSTNEKLFF.

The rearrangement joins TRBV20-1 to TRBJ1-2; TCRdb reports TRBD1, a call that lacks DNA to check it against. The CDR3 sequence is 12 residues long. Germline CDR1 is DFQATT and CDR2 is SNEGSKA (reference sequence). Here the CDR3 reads CSASFGQDSYTF.

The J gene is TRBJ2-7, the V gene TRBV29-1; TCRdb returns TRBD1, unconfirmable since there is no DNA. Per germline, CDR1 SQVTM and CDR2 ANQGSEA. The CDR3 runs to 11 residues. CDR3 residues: CSATGDGEQYF.

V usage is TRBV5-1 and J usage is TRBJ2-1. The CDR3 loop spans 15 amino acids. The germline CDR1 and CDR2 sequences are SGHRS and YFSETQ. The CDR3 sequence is CASSLGLRGYNEQFF.

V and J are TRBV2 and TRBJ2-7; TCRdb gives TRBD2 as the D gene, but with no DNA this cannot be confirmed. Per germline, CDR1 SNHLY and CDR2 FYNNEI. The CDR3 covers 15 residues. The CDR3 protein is CASGGLAGVSYEQYF.

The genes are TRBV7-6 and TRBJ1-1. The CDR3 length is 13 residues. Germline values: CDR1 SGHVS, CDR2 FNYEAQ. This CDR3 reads CASSLRTGAEAFF.

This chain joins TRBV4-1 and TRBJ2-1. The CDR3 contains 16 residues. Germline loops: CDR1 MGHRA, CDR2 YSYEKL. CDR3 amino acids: CASSHAATSSYNEQFF.

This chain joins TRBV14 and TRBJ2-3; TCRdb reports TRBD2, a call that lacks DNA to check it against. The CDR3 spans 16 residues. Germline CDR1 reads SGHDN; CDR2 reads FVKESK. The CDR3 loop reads CASSPRLAVSTDTQYF.

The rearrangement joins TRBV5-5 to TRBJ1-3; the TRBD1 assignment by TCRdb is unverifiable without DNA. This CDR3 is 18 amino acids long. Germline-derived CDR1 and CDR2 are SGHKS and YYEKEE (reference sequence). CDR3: CASSLVASDRGFGNTIYF.

CDR3 amino acids: CASSLVWEETQYF. The chain couples TRBV7-2 to TRBJ2-5. The V gene's germline CDR1 is SGHTA and CDR2 FQGNSA. The CDR3 consists of 13 residues.

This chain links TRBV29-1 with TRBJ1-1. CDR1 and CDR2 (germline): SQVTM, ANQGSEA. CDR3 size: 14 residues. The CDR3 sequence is CSVGRVSPNTEAFF.

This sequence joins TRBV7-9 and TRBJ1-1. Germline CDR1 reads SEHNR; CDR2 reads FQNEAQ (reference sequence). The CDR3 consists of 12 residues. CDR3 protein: CASSPQSDEAFF.